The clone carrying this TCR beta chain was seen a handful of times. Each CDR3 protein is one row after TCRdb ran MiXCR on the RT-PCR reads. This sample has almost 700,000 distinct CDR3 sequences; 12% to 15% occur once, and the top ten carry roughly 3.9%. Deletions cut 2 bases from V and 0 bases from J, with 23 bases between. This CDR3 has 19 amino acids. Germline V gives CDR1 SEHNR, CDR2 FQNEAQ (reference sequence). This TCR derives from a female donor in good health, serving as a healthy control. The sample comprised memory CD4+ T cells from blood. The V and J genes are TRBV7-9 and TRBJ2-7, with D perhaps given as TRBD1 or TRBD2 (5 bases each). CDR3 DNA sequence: TGTGCCAGCAGCTTACTAAAACTTATTGGGGGACGGGGCTCCTACGAGCAGTACTTC. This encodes CASSLLKLIGGRGSYEQYF.